This T cell receptor beta chain was found in a study of synovial regulatory T cells in juvenile arthritis (dated by TCRdb to between 2014 and 2016). Study-level background: Among sequenced patients, a few were therapy-naive, one received methotrexate plus infliximab, several received methotrexate, and one had no treatment information. The study compared the TCRbeta CDR3 repertoires of blood iaTreg cells, other blood Treg cells and synovial fluid Treg cells taken from matched patient samples. Effector T cell subsets from the study cohort were also sequenced for comparisons, but the Treg dataset by itself includes only blood Treg cells and synovial fluid Treg cells. TCR repertoire comparisons included Treg and Teff subsets from more than nine JIA patients with active disease.

The method was the immunoSEQ multiplex PCR assay. Adaptive Biotechnologies carried out the TCRbeta CDR3 sequencing. The authors' pipeline ran thus. To assess repertoire similarity, the researchers used the Chao-modified Jaccard index along with median clonotype overlap taken from 200 random subsamples at equal sample size. Similarity analyses were performed using either productive nucleotide sequences or in silico-translated amino acid sequences. Hierarchical clustering with single linkage and t-SNE based on Chao-modified Jaccard distances were applied for the comparison of repertoires. Repertoire diversity was measured with the Renyi index after sample size normalisation across a range of alpha values. Here the immuneACCESS table is served through TCRdb, limited to in-frame sequences with V and J called. Missing clones are a known gap in these copies; in checked studies unresolved V genes cover under half, and the rest lacks a known reason. Clone size and the V and J calls come from that table; the DNA yielded D and trimming. This sample's records show just under 10,000 clones. The top ten clonotypes cover approximately 0.77% of the sample.

TCR repertoires were obtained from approximately eleven juvenile idiopathic arthritis patients with active disease who had not reached inactive disease, of whom 3 were polyarticular and 8 were oligoarticular. A median age of approximately 10 years (range 2.4-22.9) and a median disease duration of around seven years (range 0.2-19.1) were recorded for the TCR-sequenced patients. Samples for TCR repertoire analysis were collected at two centres in Italy. Peripheral blood mononuclear cells were isolated using a Histopaque-1077 density gradient and were cryopreserved in 90% FCS with approximately 10% DMSO. General study outcomes and caveats: Synovial Treg cells shared more CDR3 sequences with iaTreg cells than with other blood Treg cells, and Chao-Jaccard similarity confirmed that synovial Treg cells were more closely related to iaTreg cells. iaTreg TCR repertoires were largely private across patients and partially overlapped with synovial Teff and blood CPL repertoires. TCR diversity was lower in blood iaTreg cells than in other blood Treg cells, which is consistent with antigen-driven expansion.

Details on this clone: The antigen this receptor binds is unknown.

Sequencing used Treg cells from blood. The cell subset or site label, read with the paper, signifies: remaining (HLA-DR-negative) circulating blood Treg cells. The sequence was collected from a donor aged 2-29 years with juvenile idiopathic arthritis.

The CDR3 region reads CASSEWDRGTNTIYF. The rearrangement combines TRBV6-1 with TRBJ1-3; the D call from TCRdb, TRBD1, cannot be confirmed without DNA. Sequences MNHNS (CDR1) and SASEGT (CDR2) are obtained from the germline V gene. Its CDR3 holds 15 amino acids, cysteine through phenylalanine. Nucleotide data are not available.